This T cell receptor (beta chain) appears in the sequencing data of a study of blood T cell repertoires in COVID-19. The V and J ends lost 1 base and 4 bases respectively, with 7 bases between them. The CDR3 loop spans 13 amino acids. Germline CDR1 reads SGHVS; CDR2 reads FQNEAQ. Method: immunoSEQ multiplex PCR; TCRdb's copy keeps in-frame clones and lacks some. Here the sample spans about 210,000 clones, roughly 80% being singletons. Sequenced: peripheral blood. The source of this sequence is a woman older than 75 with COVID-19, enrolled during active disease. The gene calls are TRBV7-8 and TRBJ1-2; D is possibly TRBD1 (5 bases). The CDR3, as DNA: TGTGCCAGCAGCTTAGGGGGCGGCTATGGCTACACCTTC. Translation: CASSLGGGYGYTF.